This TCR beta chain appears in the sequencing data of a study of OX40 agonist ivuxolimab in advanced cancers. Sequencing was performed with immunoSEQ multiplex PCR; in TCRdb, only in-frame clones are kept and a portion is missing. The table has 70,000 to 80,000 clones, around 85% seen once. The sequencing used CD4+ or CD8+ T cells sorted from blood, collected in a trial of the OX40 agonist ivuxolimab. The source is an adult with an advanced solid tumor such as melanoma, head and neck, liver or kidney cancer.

The CDR3 sequence: CASSRRTGFDEQYF. The CDR3 DNA reads as TGCGCCAGCAGCCGACGAACAGGGTTTGACGAGCAGTACTTC. The V and J genes are TRBV4-1 and TRBJ2-7; a possible D gene is TRBD1 (6 bases). From germline, CDR1 is MGHRA and CDR2 YSYEKL. The CDR3 consists of 14 residues. V lost 4 bases and J lost 5, with 15 bases in between.